The TCR beta chain described here comes from a study of vaccination and CD4 T cells after COVID-19. Background on the study: Samples after vaccination came a median 72 days past dose two, ranging 14 to 241.

Regarding this clonotype: Its specificity is unknown.

This CDR3 is 17 amino acids long. Germline CDR1 and CDR2: SGHVS and FNYEAQ. V trimming: 4 bases; J trimming: 6 bases; junction bases outside the gene matches: 14. Treatment indicated: 10-day PBMC culture with coronavirus spike peptide pools or control peptides (ViraFEST assay). Cultured CD4+ T-cell DNA underwent Oncomine TCR Beta short-read sequencing. TCRdb independently ran MiXCR on the PCR reads; one entry per CDR3 protein. The profile covers about 6,200 distinct CDR3 sequences, with 32% appearing a single time and about a tenth taken by the ten largest. Sequencing used CD4+ T cells from blood, cultured in vitro, obtained after SARS-CoV-2 vaccination. The chain links TRBV7-6 to TRBJ1-2; 10 bases align to TRBD1. The clonotype comes from a human donor who had recovered from COVID-19. The CDR3 is CASSSGQGSSYYHGYTF. In DNA, the CDR3 is TGTGCCAGCAGCTCGGGACAGGGGTCCTCATATTATCATGGCTACACCTTC. Drawing the rest from reference TRBV7-6 and TRBJ1-2, the complete variable domain is GAGVSQSPRYKVTKRGQDVALRCDPISGHVSLYWYRQALGQGPEFLTYFNYEAQQDKSGLPNDRFSAERPEGSISTLTIQRTEQRDSAMYRCASSSGQGSSYYHGYTFGSGTRLTVV.